This T cell receptor (beta chain) was identified in a study of blood T cell repertoires in COVID-19. Across the study: T cells, B-cell-depleted T cells, or PBMCs provided the cDNA or gDNA that served as material.

Original handling: For nucleated cells, counts were estimated from reference gene primer amplification. Profiled with immunoSEQ multiplex PCR; TCRdb holds only in-frame clones, not every one. V, J and clone size are taken as reported in that table, and D and trimming were inferred from the DNA itself. The sample yields approximately 230,000 clones, about 90% seen once. The germline gives CDR1 SGDLS, CDR2 YYNGEE. V was cut by 3 bases and J by 4 bases, with 14 bases left in between. This CDR3 has 15 amino acids. The rearrangement links TRBV9 to TRBJ2-1; tentatively, D is TRBD1 (5 bases). This receptor was obtained from a man aged 18 to 29 with active or convalescent COVID-19. The sequencing input was peripheral blood. The CDR3 nucleotides are TGTGCCAGCAGCGGGGGCAGGAACGATTACAATGAGCAGTTCTTC. This codes for CASSGGRNDYNEQFF.